These 15 T cell receptor beta chains share one sample of origin, sequenced in a study of T cells in localized non-small cell lung cancer. TCRdb's table, derived via immunoSEQ multiplex PCR, lists solely in-frame clones and lacks some. In the table there are over 20,000 clones, 91% of which are singletons. This sample comprised peripheral blood, obtained before any cancer treatment. Every receptor here comes from a female donor at least 60 years old with stage II squamous cell lung carcinoma.

This clone was picked up a small number of times. This sequence joins TRBV5-1 and TRBJ1-1; no reliable D call. The V end was cut by 5 bases, the J end by 4 bases, with 15 bases between. The CDR3 runs to 14 residues. CDR1 is SGHRS and CDR2 is YFSETQ in the germline V gene. Here the CDR3 reads CASRPAGPGTEAFF. Written as DNA, the CDR3 is TGCGCCAGCAGGCCCGCTGGGCCGGGCACTGAAGCTTTCTTT.

Written as DNA, the CDR3 is TGTGCCAGCAGCCTGGCAGGTTTAGACGAGCAGTACTTC. It yields the protein CASSLAGLDEQYF. The rearrangement uses TRBV28 and TRBJ2-7; D gene unclear. CDR1 and CDR2 from the germline V gene are MDHEN and SYDVKM. V was pared by 6 bases and J by 5 bases, with 14 bases between. CDR3 length: 13 residues.

The gene calls are TRBV7-2 and TRBJ1-5, with 7 bases identical to TRBD1. Trimming removed 2 bases from V and 6 bases from J; junction bases left unmatched: 7. The V gene's germline CDR1 is SGHTA and CDR2 FQGNSA. This CDR3 is built from 15 residues. CDR3 nucleotides: TGTGCCAGCAGCTTAAGACAGGGCAACGCTCAGCCCCAGCATTTT. Amino acids: CASSLRQGNAQPQHF.

This chain uses TRBV19 with TRBJ2-6, with unresolved D. This CDR3 is 14 amino acids long. The germline gives CDR1 LNHDA, CDR2 SQIVND (reference sequence). Trimming took 5 bases from V and 4 from J, leaving 9 bases between them. CDR3 coding DNA: TGTGCCAGTAGTCTCGGTTGGGGGGCCAACGTCCTGACTTTC. Its translation: CASSLGWGANVLTF.

The V gene is TRBV5-6, the J gene TRBJ2-3, with D perhaps TRBD1 or TRBD2 (5 bases each). CDR1 and CDR2 (germline): SGHDT, YYEEEE. V gave up 0 bases and J gave up 2 bases, with 10 bases separating them. This CDR3 has 15 residues. CDR3 nucleotide sequence: TGTGCCAGCAGCTTGGGGGGACGACACACAGATACGCAGTATTTT. The encoded protein is CASSLGGRHTDTQYF.

The CDR3 protein is CASSISGTSSYNEQFF. The DNA of the CDR3 is TGCGCCAGCAGCATATCCGGGACTAGCTCCTACAATGAGCAGTTCTTC. The V gene is TRBV5-1, the J gene TRBJ2-1; TRBD2 agrees at 8 bases. Trimming took 4 bases from V and 0 from J; bases not matched to a gene: 6. The germline V gene has CDR1 SGHRS and CDR2 YFSETQ. This CDR3 spans 16 amino acids.

The chain has TRBV15 and TRBJ2-3, with 7 bases identical to TRBD1. V trimming: 2 bases; J trimming: 0 bases; junction bases outside the gene matches: 8. Germline CDR1 is LNHNV and CDR2 is YYDKDF (reference sequence). The length of the CDR3 is 17 residues. The CDR3 DNA is TGTGCCACCAGCAGATCCTCCGGGACAGCTAGCACAGATACGCAGTATTTT. It codes for CATSRSSGTASTDTQYF.

This clone was counted only a few times. The genes are TRBV27 and TRBJ1-6, with D possibly matching TRBD1 (5 bases). Germline lookup yields CDR1 MNHEY and CDR2 SMNVEV (reference sequence). The CDR3 contains 14 residues. V lost 5 bases and J 7 bases, leaving 12 bases between the germline ends. The DNA of the CDR3 is TGTGCCAGCAGTCCCCGGGGCGGCAATTCACCCCTCCACTTT. Its translation is CASSPRGGNSPLHF.

The chain has TRBV25-1 and TRBJ1-1, with 8 bases aligning to TRBD1. Germline loops: CDR1 MGHDK, CDR2 SYGVNS. V was clipped by 3 bases and J by 6 bases; unmatched bases: 12. The length of the CDR3 is 16 residues. CDR3 nucleotides: TGTGCCAGCAGTGATCACTCCCGCAGGGGGCGACCTGAAGCTTTCTTT. Its protein is CASSDHSRRGRPEAFF.

This clone was picked up a small number of times. The chain recombines TRBV2 with TRBJ2-2; D gene ambiguous. V lost 2 bases and J 7 bases, leaving 8 bases between the germline ends. This CDR3 region has 13 residues. From germline, CDR1 is SNHLY and CDR2 FYNNEI. The CDR3 nucleotides read TGTGCCAGCAGTGAAATGTCTCGCGGGGAGCTGTTTTTT. The encoded protein is CASSEMSRGELFF.

This chain uses TRBV2 with TRBJ2-3; D unclear. The CDR3 covers 12 residues. CDR1 is SNHLY and CDR2 is FYNNEI in the germline V gene. V was trimmed by 2 bases and J by 7 bases, leaving 7 bases between them. This chain's CDR3 is CASSERPNTQYF. CDR3 nucleotide sequence: TGTGCCAGCAGTGAACGACCGAATACGCAGTATTTT.

The gene calls are TRBV4-1 and TRBJ1-4, with 9 positions matching TRBD1. V shed 0 bases and J 5 bases; nucleotides not matched to a gene: 1. Germline V lookup: CDR1 MGHRA, CDR2 YSYEKL. The CDR3 is made up of 15 amino acids. The CDR3 loop reads CASSQEGTGNEKLFF. The CDR3 DNA is TGCGCCAGCAGCCAAGAAGGGACAGGGAATGAAAAACTGTTTTTT.

The rearrangement uses TRBV5-4 and TRBJ2-5; the match to TRBD1 covers 9 bases. The CDR3 totals 14 residues. Germline V gene lookup returns CDR1 SGHNT and CDR2 YYREEE (reference sequence). Trimming cost V 5 bases and J 5 bases; bases outside gene matches: 7. CDR3 protein: CASRGQGLGETQYF. In DNA, the CDR3 is TGTGCCAGCAGAGGACAGGGGCTTGGGGAGACCCAGTACTTC.

The V gene is TRBV7-2, the J gene TRBJ2-3; D call uncertain. There are 15 residues in the CDR3. Germline V gene data show CDR1 as SGHTA and CDR2 as FQGNSA. V gave up 0 bases and J gave up 1 base, with 8 bases separating them. CDR3 DNA: TGTGCCAGCAGCTTAGCGGACGGACGCACAGATACGCAGTATTTT. It specifies CASSLADGRTDTQYF.

V and J are TRBV28 and TRBJ2-7, with TRBD2 matching over 8 bases. Trimming at V came to 3 bases and at J to 2 bases, leaving 6 bases not matched to a gene. Looked up from germline, CDR1 is MDHEN and CDR2 is SYDVKM. The CDR3 has 15 residues. This CDR3 reads CASSFRGGSTYEQYF. CDR3 bases: TGTGCCAGCAGTTTTCGGGGGGGGTCGACCTACGAGCAGTACTTC.